By sample share, the clone carrying this T cell receptor beta chain is medium-sized. The record originates from a study of OX40 agonist ivuxolimab in advanced cancers. The CDR3 contains 14 residues. Germline V gives CDR1 KGHSH, CDR2 LQKENI. V gave up 2 bases and J gave up 5 bases, with 12 bases separating them. Patients were ruled out by autoimmune disease history or systemic immunosuppression. Profiling relied on immunoSEQ multiplex PCR, and the TCRdb table lists in-frame clones only, not all of them. The data hold just under 20,000 clones, with roughly four fifths observed a single time. The genes are TRBV18 and TRBJ1-1; TRBD1 might be the D (6 bases). The material sequenced was CD4+ or CD8+ T cells sorted from blood, taken in a trial of the OX40 agonist ivuxolimab. The sequence was obtained from an adult with an advanced solid tumor such as melanoma, head and neck, liver or kidney cancer. CDR3 bases: TGTGCCAGCTCACCAAGCATGGGGGCTACTGAAGCTTTCTTT. Its protein product is CASSPSMGATEAFF.